Listed below are T cell receptor beta chains from one sample, sequenced in a study of T cells after somatic rescue of genetic block. Repertoires were generated with immunoSEQ multiplex PCR, while TCRdb's copy carries only in-frame clones and drops some. The data show around 14,000 clones, around three quarters seen once. Material for sequencing was peripheral blood mononuclear cells (PBMCs). These receptors came from a boy younger than 18. Each CDR3 is given with its conserved first and last residue. Each record gives: clone size, D gene, CDR3 length, V gene, J gene, CDR3 protein, CDR3 DNA. A D gene is named only where the DNA matches it firmly. Expanded clones get a size class; other rows say once, few or many, or leave the size out.

NA	TRBD2	16	TRBV19	TRBJ2-1	CASSTQERGVYNEQFF	TGTGCCAGTAGTACCCAAGAGCGGGGGGTTTACAATGAGCAGTTCTTC
medium-sized	NA	14	TRBV4-2	TRBJ1-2	CASSRSGGGNGYTF	TGTGCCAGCAGCCGCTCGGGGGGAGGGAATGGCTACACCTTC
NA	NA	14	TRBV28	TRBJ1-1	CASSLPTLNTEAFF	TGTGCCAGCAGTTTACCGACGTTGAACACTGAAGCTTTCTTT
NA	NA	14	TRBV7-3	TRBJ2-5	CASSLTGLGETQYF	TGTGCCAGCAGCTTAACAGGCTTGGGGGAGACCCAGTACTTC
few	NA	16	TRBV5-1	TRBJ1-3	CASSLEGVLSGNTIYF	TGCGCCAGCAGCTTGGAGGGGGTACTCTCTGGAAACACCATATATTTT
NA	NA	14	TRBV7-3	TRBJ1-1	CASSLTGGNTEAFF	TGTGCCAGCAGCTTAACTGGGGGGAACACTGAAGCTTTCTTT
NA	NA	16	TRBV7-8	TRBJ1-5	CASSLLPSGGNQPQHF	TGTGCCAGCAGCTTATTACCCTCCGGAGGCAATCAGCCCCAGCATTTT
NA	NA	14	TRBV19	TRBJ1-2	CASSIGRANYGYTF	TGTGCCAGTAGTATAGGGCGAGCTAACTATGGCTACACCTTC
NA	TRBD2	16	TRBV7-7	TRBJ2-3	CASSLGGRAGADTQYF	TGTGCTAGCAGCTTAGGCGGGAGGGCCGGGGCAGATACGCAGTATTTT
NA	TRBD1	15	TRBV5-1	TRBJ2-1	CASNRRDRGVNEQFF	TGCGCCAGCAACAGGAGGGACAGGGGGGTCAATGAGCAGTTCTTC
NA	TRBD1	15	TRBV27	TRBJ2-1	CASSLGDSIYNEQFF	TGTGCCAGCAGTTTAGGGGACAGCATCTACAATGAGCAGTTCTTC
NA	TRBD2	16	TRBV2	TRBJ2-5	CASSGLAGGLSETQYF	TGTGCCAGCAGTGGACTAGCGGGGGGGCTTTCGGAGACCCAGTACTTC
NA	NA	19	TRBV28	TRBJ2-1	CASSSLGGAASSSYNEQFF	TGTGCCAGCAGTTCCCTTGGCGGGGCAGCGTCTAGCTCCTACAATGAGCAGTTCTTC
few	NA	14	TRBV6-5	TRBJ1-4	CASSYHPGWEKLFF	TGTGCCAGCAGTTACCATCCGGGGTGGGAAAAACTGTTTTTT
NA	NA	15	TRBV6-1	TRBJ2-7	CASSEIAGEPYEQYF	TGTGCCAGCAGTGAAATCGCAGGGGAACCCTACGAGCAGTACTTC
once	NA	17	TRBV21-1	TRBJ1-2	CASSKDGSTDRAYGYTF	TGTGCCAGCAGCAAAGATGGGTCCACGGACAGGGCTTATGGCTACACCTTC
few	TRBD2	15	TRBV30	TRBJ2-2	CAWRGTSGGTGELFF	TGTGCCTGGAGGGGGACTAGCGGGGGCACCGGGGAGCTGTTTTTT
NA	NA	15	TRBV18	TRBJ2-1	CASSPLQSSYNEQFF	TGTGCCAGCTCCCCGCTACAGAGCTCCTACAATGAGCAGTTCTTC
NA	TRBD1	16	TRBV18	TRBJ2-1	CASSPPGQDSYNEQFF	TGTGCCAGCTCACCACCGGGACAGGACTCCTACAATGAGCAGTTCTTC
NA	NA	14	TRBV7-8	TRBJ1-4	CASSLGTANEKLFF	TGTGCCAGCAGCTTAGGTACGGCCAATGAAAAACTGTTTTTT
NA	TRBD1	13	TRBV5-1	TRBJ2-7	CASSLTGVYEQYF	TGCGCCAGCAGCTTAACAGGGGTCTACGAGCAGTACTTC
NA	NA	13	TRBV28	TRBJ1-3	CASSLDAGNTIYF	TGTGCCAGCAGTTTGGACGCTGGAAACACCATATATTTT
few	TRBD1	15	TRBV27	TRBJ2-2	CASSLDRGDTGELFF	TGTGCCAGCAGTTTAGACAGGGGGGACACCGGGGAGCTGTTTTTT
NA	NA	14	TRBV6-4	TRBJ2-3	CASSPRVWTDTQYF	TGTGCCAGCAGTCCCAGGGTCTGGACAGATACGCAGTATTTT
NA	NA	12	TRBV27	TRBJ1-5	CASNSPGQPQHF	TGTGCCAGTAACTCTCCAGGTCAGCCCCAGCATTTT
medium-sized	NA	17	TRBV7-9	TRBJ2-7	CASSLDGTGHLSYEQYF	TGTGCCAGCAGCTTAGACGGAACTGGACACCTCTCCTACGAGCAGTACTTC
once	NA	10	TRBV20-1	TRBJ2-5	CSAREGPQYF	TGCAGTGCTAGAGAGGGGCCCCAGTACTTC
once	NA	14	TRBV18	TRBJ1-4	CASLPSQVNEKLFF	TGTGCCAGCTTACCCTCGCAGGTTAATGAAAAACTGTTTTTT
few	NA	13	TRBV29-1	TRBJ2-6	CSVEGSGANVLTF	TGCAGCGTTGAAGGGTCTGGGGCCAACGTCCTGACTTTC
few	NA	13	TRBV4-1	TRBJ2-2	CASSQGYAGELFF	TGCGCCAGCAGCCAAGGGTACGCCGGGGAGCTGTTTTTT
NA	TRBD1	15	TRBV5-1	TRBJ1-2	CASSLTGFGVDGYTF	TGCGCCAGCAGCCTGACAGGGTTTGGAGTGGATGGCTACACCTTC
once	TRBD2	16	TRBV7-3	TRBJ2-3	CASSMLAGGPTDTQYF	TGTGCCAGCAGCATGTTAGCGGGGGGGCCCACAGATACGCAGTATTTT
NA	TRBD1	14	TRBV28	TRBJ1-1	CASSYRGPDTEAFF	TGTGCCAGCAGTTACAGGGGGCCGGACACTGAAGCTTTCTTT
NA	NA	15	TRBV18	TRBJ1-2	CASSPGQAAYYGYTF	TGTGCCAGCTCACCGGGGCAGGCGGCTTACTATGGCTACACCTTC
NA	NA	15	TRBV30	TRBJ1-4	CAWSSSSRDNEKLFF	TGTGCCTGGAGTTCCTCCAGTCGTGATAATGAAAAACTGTTTTTT
NA	TRBD1	13	TRBV5-6	TRBJ1-4	CASSLVTGGKLFF	TGTGCCAGCAGCTTGGTAACAGGGGGAAAACTGTTTTTT
medium-sized	NA	14	TRBV5-6	TRBJ2-5	CASSLSLALETQYF	TGTGCCAGCAGCTTGAGTCTAGCTTTGGAGACCCAGTACTTC
NA	NA	11	TRBV20-1	TRBJ2-5	CSAKGGQTQYF	TGCAGTGCTAAGGGGGGACAGACCCAGTACTTC
once	TRBD2	14	TRBV30	TRBJ2-3	CAWGTGLVIDTQYF	TGTGCCTGGGGTACGGGACTAGTTATAGATACGCAGTATTTT
NA	TRBD2	17	TRBV5-1	TRBJ2-7	CASSLAMGGRALYEQYF	TGCGCCAGCAGCTTGGCCATGGGCGGGAGGGCCCTCTACGAGCAGTACTTC
few	NA	15	TRBV5-6	TRBJ1-5	CASSRGVGSNQPQHF	TGTGCCAGCAGCCGAGGGGTGGGGAGCAATCAGCCCCAGCATTTT
NA	TRBD1	14	TRBV5-6	TRBJ1-2	CASSKRDSNYGYTF	TGTGCCAGCAGTAAAAGGGACAGTAACTATGGCTACACCTTC
once	TRBD1	17	TRBV6-4	TRBJ1-4	CASSDSRFRGVNEKLFF	TGTGCCAGCAGTGACTCGAGGTTCAGGGGGGTCAATGAAAAACTGTTTTTT
NA	TRBD1	15	TRBV19	TRBJ2-7	CASSTTGGLAYEQYF	TGTGCCAGTAGTACCACAGGGGGCCTCGCCTACGAGCAGTACTTC
NA	TRBD1	18	TRBV19	TRBJ1-2	CASSIRVPRQGLSYGYTF	TGTGCCAGTAGTATCCGGGTCCCGAGACAGGGCCTCTCCTATGGCTACACCTTC
NA	TRBD1	16	TRBV18	TRBJ2-7	CASSPLQGAPSYEQYF	TGTGCCAGCTCACCACTTCAGGGGGCACCCTCCTACGAGCAGTACTTC
NA	NA	15	TRBV5-4	TRBJ1-2	CASSLVGRIDYGYTF	TGTGCCAGCAGCTTGGTTGGGAGGATAGACTATGGCTACACCTTC
NA	NA	18	TRBV27	TRBJ2-2	CASSLSIFRSRQTGELFF	TGTGCCAGCAGTTTATCCATTTTCAGGAGTCGACAGACAGGGGAGCTGTTTTTT
NA	TRBD2	16	TRBV4-2	TRBJ2-2	CASSQEPSGDAGELFF	TGTGCCAGCAGCCAAGAGCCCAGCGGGGACGCCGGGGAGCTGTTTTTT
NA	NA	16	TRBV5-1	TRBJ1-1	CASSLDPQRTVEEGFF	TGCGCCAGCAGCTTGGATCCCCAAAGGACAGTCGAAGAGGGTTTCTTT
NA	NA	15	TRBV6-5	TRBJ1-2	CASREGLTGFYGYTF	TGTGCCAGCAGGGAGGGACTCACAGGGTTTTATGGCTACACCTTC
few	NA	12	TRBV27	TRBJ1-2	CARWGDNYGYTF	TGTGCCAGGTGGGGGGATAACTATGGCTACACCTTC
NA	NA	16	TRBV9	TRBJ2-1	CASSSRGQGLYNEQFF	TGTGCCAGCAGCTCACGGGGGCAGGGCCTCTACAATGAGCAGTTCTTC